This T cell receptor (beta chain) is drawn from a study of control samples from healthy donors and cancer patients. The protocol was immunoSEQ multiplex PCR, while the TCRdb copy is restricted to in-frame clones and leaves out a portion. The sample comprises 98,000 or so clones, about four fifths of which are singletons, and approximately 2% rests with the top ten. The sequencing input was blood. This sequence was found in a man aged 55 to 69 in good health.

This CDR3 reads CASSVYGSHTDTQYF. The CDR3 DNA sequence: TGTGCCAGCAGCGTATACGGGTCTCACACAGATACGCAGTATTTT. The rearrangement joins TRBV9 to TRBJ2-3; D gene uncertain. CDR1 is SGDLS, CDR2 YYNGEE, per germline. The CDR3 is made up of 15 amino acids. The germline V and J ends were trimmed by 1 base and 2 bases, with 11 bases remaining between them.